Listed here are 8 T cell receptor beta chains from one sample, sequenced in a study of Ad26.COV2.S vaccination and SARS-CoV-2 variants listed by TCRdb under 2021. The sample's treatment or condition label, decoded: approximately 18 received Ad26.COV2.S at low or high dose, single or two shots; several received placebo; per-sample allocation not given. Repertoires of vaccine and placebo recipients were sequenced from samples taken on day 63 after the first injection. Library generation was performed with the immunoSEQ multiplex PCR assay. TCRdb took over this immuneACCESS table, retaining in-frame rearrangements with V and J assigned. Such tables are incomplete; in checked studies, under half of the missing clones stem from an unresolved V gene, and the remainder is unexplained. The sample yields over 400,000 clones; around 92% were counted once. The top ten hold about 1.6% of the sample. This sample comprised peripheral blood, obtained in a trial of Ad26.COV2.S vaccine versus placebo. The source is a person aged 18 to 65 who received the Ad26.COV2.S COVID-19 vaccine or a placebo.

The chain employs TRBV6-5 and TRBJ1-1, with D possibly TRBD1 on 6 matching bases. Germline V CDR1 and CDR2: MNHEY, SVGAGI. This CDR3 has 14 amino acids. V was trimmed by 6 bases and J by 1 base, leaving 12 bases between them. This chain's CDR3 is CASSRTGPNTEAFF. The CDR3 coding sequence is TGTGCCAGCAGCCGTACAGGGCCGAACACTGAAGCTTTCTTT.

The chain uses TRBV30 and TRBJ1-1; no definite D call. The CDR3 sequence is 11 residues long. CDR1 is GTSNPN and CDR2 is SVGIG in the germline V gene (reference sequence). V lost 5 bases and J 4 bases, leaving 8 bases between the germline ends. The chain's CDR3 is CAWRGPTEAFF. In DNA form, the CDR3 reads TGTGCCTGGCGCGGTCCCACTGAAGCTTTCTTT.

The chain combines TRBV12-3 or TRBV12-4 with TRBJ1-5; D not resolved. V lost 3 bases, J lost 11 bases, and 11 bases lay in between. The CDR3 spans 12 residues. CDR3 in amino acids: CASSLENLSQHF. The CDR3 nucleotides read TGTGCCAGCAGTTTGGAAAATTTATCCCAGCATTTT.

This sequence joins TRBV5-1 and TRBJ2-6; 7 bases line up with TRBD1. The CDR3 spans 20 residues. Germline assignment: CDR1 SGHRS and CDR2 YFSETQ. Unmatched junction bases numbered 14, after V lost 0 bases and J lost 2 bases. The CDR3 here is CASSLVASRQGDTGANVLTF. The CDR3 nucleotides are TGCGCCAGCAGCTTGGTAGCCAGCAGACAGGGAGATACTGGGGCCAACGTCCTGACTTTC.

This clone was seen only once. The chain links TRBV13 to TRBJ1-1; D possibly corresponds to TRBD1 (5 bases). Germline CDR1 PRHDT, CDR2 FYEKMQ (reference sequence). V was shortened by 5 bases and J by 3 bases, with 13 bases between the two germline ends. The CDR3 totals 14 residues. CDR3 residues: CASSGGIGDTEAFF. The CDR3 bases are TGTGCCAGCAGCGGGGGAATCGGGGACACTGAAGCTTTCTTT.

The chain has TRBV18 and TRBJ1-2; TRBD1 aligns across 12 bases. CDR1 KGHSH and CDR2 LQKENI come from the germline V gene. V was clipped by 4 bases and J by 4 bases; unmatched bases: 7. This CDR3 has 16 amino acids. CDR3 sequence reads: CASSQYRDRGPYGYTF. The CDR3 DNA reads TGTGCCAGCTCACAGTACCGGGACAGGGGGCCCTATGGCTACACCTTC.

The CDR3 loop reads CASHWTGGNQPQHF. CDR3 nucleotide sequence: TGTGCCAGTCATTGGACAGGGGGCAATCAGCCCCAGCATTTT. The V gene is TRBV19, the J gene TRBJ1-5; 9 positions match TRBD1. This CDR3 spans 14 amino acids. Germline loops: CDR1 LNHDA, CDR2 SQIVND (reference sequence). V shed 8 bases, J shed 2 bases, and the junction held 4 bases outside the gene matches.

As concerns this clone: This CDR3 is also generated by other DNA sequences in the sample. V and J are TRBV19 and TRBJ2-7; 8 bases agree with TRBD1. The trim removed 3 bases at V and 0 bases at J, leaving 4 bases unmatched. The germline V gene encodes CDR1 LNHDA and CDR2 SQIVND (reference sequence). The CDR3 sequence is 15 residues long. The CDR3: CASSIGQGLSYEQYF. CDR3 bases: TGTGCCAGTAGTATCGGACAGGGCCTCTCCTACGAGCAGTACTTC.